These T cell receptor beta chains were read from a single sample in a study of CD8 T cells in Susac syndrome. TCRdb reprocessed the immunoSEQ multiplex PCR reads with MiXCR, giving one entry per CDR3 protein. This repertoire shows roughly 400,000 distinct CDR3 sequences, more than 80% found once; its top ten account for approximately 0.12%. Sequencing was done on a sample of CD8+ T cells from PBMCs. These receptors came from a human donor with multiple sclerosis. Each CDR3 is given with its conserved first and last residue. The D gene is left open where the match is weak. Clone size, where shown, is once, few, many, or a class for clones that have expanded.

-	TRBV2	-	TRBJ2-7	CASSFGEWAVSYEQYF	TGTGCCAGCAGTTTCGGTGAATGGGCGGTTTCCTACGAGCAGTACTTC
-	TRBV7-8	TRBD2	TRBJ2-3	CASSLDVRLLAGELTDTQYF	TGTGCCAGCAGCTTAGATGTCCGACTACTAGCGGGCGAGTTGACCGATACGCAGTATTTT
-	TRBV6-1	-	TRBJ1-1	CASSEPRDSWNTEAFF	TGTGCCAGCAGTGAACCCCGTGACAGTTGGAACACTGAAGCTTTCTTT
-	TRBV6-1	TRBD1	TRBJ2-2	CASPGTGNPGDTGELFF	TGTGCCAGCCCCGGGACAGGGAACCCAGGGGACACCGGGGAGCTGTTTTTT
few	TRBV19	TRBD2	TRBJ2-7	CASSRTSGGYEQYF	TGTGCCAGTAGCAGGACTAGCGGGGGTTACGAGCAGTACTTC
-	TRBV10-1	-	TRBJ2-3	CASSEIVGTDTQYF	TGCGCCAGCAGTGAAATTGTAGGCACAGATACGCAGTATTTT
-	TRBV6-5	-	TRBJ1-1	CASSYSTAVGFVTEAFF	TGTGCCAGCAGTTACTCAACGGCCGTCGGGTTCGTCACTGAAGCTTTCTTT
-	TRBV9	TRBD1	TRBJ2-2	CASSVGDSGGELFF	TGTGCCAGCAGCGTAGGGGACAGCGGCGGGGAGCTGTTTTTT
-	TRBV6-1	TRBD1	TRBJ1-5	CASRDRSGQPQHF	TGTGCCAGCAGGGACAGGTCGGGGCAGCCCCAGCATTTT
-	TRBV6-6	-	TRBJ2-3	CASSYEPSTDTQYF	TGTGCCAGCAGTTACGAGCCTAGCACAGATACGCAGTATTTT
-	TRBV7-9	TRBD1	TRBJ2-2	CASSPGTGPLPNTGELFF	TGTGCCAGCAGTCCCGGGACAGGACCCCTCCCGAACACCGGGGAGCTGTTTTTT
once	TRBV12-3/TRBV12-4	TRBD1	TRBJ2-6	CASPIRDRGARANVLTF	TGTGCCAGCCCAATCCGGGACAGGGGGGCTAGGGCCAACGTCCTGACTTTC
-	TRBV7-9	-	TRBJ2-3	CASNSSGSTDTQYF	TGTGCCAGCAACTCCAGCGGGAGCACAGATACGCAGTATTTT